The sequence of this T cell receptor beta chain was determined in a study of tumor-infiltrating lymphocytes in primary liver carcinoma. Turning to the study itself: All lesions had stage T1-T3 N0M0 and roughly 4 to 11 cm widths.

TCR beta cDNA came from roughly 0.45 ug total RNA, primed with a constant-region primer. A slightly modified ARM-PCR protocol with three nested multiplex PCR rounds produced these TCR beta libraries. Two initial PCR rounds of about 11 cycles each paired TRBV1-TRBV30 forward primers with a C-beta reverse primer. TCRdb re-derived calls from the multiplex PCR reads in MiXCR, one entry per CDR3 protein. The sample consists of roughly 45,000 distinct CDR3 sequences, over 65% of them appearing once. In the case of this clonotype: Its antigen is currently unknown. At one boundary the junction diverges from the germline segment, which might be a read error.

Co-extracted RNA and DNA came from roughly 20-30 mg of unsorted bulk tissue. The germline CDR1 and CDR2 sequences are MNHNY and SVGAGI (reference sequence). This CDR3 contains 18 residues. General study points: Top clones occupying all five tumor regions numbered only about 8-25%. Tumor-adjacent and tumor-blood pairs overlapped less than tumor region pairs did.

This TCR derives from a man aged 35-49 years with primary liver carcinoma and hepatitis B virus infection. The J gene is TRBJ2-1, the V gene TRBV6-6, with 8 bases aligning to TRBD2. The sequenced sample consisted of liver tumor tissue from sampling region 5. Subset noted: tumor region T5, tumor centre. The CDR3: CASSYSAIAGRACNEQLF. CDR3 coding DNA: TGTGCCAGCAGTTACTCCGCTATAGCGGGAAGGGCCTGCAATGAGCAGCTCTTC.